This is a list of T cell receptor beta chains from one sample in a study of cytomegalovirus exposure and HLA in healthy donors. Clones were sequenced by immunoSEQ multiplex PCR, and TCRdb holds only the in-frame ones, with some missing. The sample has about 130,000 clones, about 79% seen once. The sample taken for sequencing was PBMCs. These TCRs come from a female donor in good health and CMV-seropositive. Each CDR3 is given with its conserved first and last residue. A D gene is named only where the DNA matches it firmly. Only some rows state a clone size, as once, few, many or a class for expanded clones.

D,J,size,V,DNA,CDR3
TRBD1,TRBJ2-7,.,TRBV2,TGTGCCAGCCGGACAGGGACCTACGAGCAGTACTTC,CASRTGTYEQYF
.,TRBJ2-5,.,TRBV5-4,TGTGCCAGCAGCCCCGGGGGGCTTAGGGAGACCCAGTACTTC,CASSPGGLRETQYF
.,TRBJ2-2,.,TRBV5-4,TGTGCCAGCAGCTTGGGGGAAGACTACAGCGGGGAGCTGTTTTTT,CASSLGEDYSGELFF
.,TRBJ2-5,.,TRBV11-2,TGTGCCAGCAACGGGGGAGAGACCCAGTACTTC,CASNGGETQYF
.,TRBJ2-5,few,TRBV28,TGTGCCAGCAGTGAGAGGCAGGGGCCAACGAGAGAGACCCAGTACTTC,CASSERQGPTRETQYF
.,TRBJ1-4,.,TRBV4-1,TGCGCCAGCAGCCAAGCCGGGGGTAATGAAAAACTGTTTTTT,CASSQAGGNEKLFF
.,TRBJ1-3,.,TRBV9,TGTGCCAGCAGCGCCGAACAGCCCACATCCTCTGGAAACACCATATATTTT,CASSAEQPTSSGNTIYF
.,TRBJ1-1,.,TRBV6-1,TGTGCCAGCAGTGAAGGTCAGGAGAACACTGAAGCTTTCTTT,CASSEGQENTEAFF
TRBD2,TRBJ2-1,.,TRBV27,TGTGCCAGCAGTTTACGGCCTAGCGGGGCCTCAATCAATGAGCAGTTCTTC,CASSLRPSGASINEQFF
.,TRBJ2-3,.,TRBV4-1,TGCGCCAGCAGCCAAGAAGGCGGGGCTAGCGCTGGCACAGATACGCAGTATTTT,CASSQEGGASAGTDTQYF
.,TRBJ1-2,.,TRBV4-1,TGCGCCAGCAGCCAGGACCGTTTGGGGGGGGGCTACACCTTC,CASSQDRLGGGYTF
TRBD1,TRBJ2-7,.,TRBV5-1,TGCGCCAGCACACTCGGGACAGACCGCTACGAGCAGTACTTC,CASTLGTDRYEQYF
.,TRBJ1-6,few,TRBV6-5,TGTGCCAGCAGTTACTCGGTGGCCAACTATAATTCACCCCTCCACTTT,CASSYSVANYNSPLHF
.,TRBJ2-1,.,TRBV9,TGTGCCAGCAGCGCCCCGCAGGGGGGCTACAATGAGCAGTTCTTC,CASSAPQGGYNEQFF